Following are 30 T cell receptor beta chains from one sample sequenced in a study of T cells in Graves' hyperthyroidism and ophthalmopathy. Regions amplified from RNA transcripts were the TCR beta CDR3 regions. The HTBI primer set was used in a first-round RT-PCR of the TCR CDR3. TCRdb fed the multiplex PCR reads into MiXCR, producing one record per CDR3 protein. Counted here are 350,000 to 400,000 distinct CDR3 sequences, about 18% occurring once; the ten biggest clones make up around 3.6%. The sequencing input was blood. The receptors originated from a woman between 18 and 29 years old with Graves' hyperthyroidism.

This clonotype occurred once. This sequence joins TRBV20-1 and TRBJ1-1; 10 bases map to TRBD1. Unmatched junction bases numbered 9, after V lost 5 bases and J lost 6 bases. The CDR3 length is 14 residues. The germline CDR1 and CDR2 sequences are DFQATT and SNEGSKA (reference sequence). The CDR3 region is CSAGRDRGYAEAFF. DNA of the CDR3: TGCAGTGCTGGCCGGGACAGGGGCTACGCTGAAGCTTTCTTT.

The rearrangement uses TRBV4-1 and TRBJ1-5, with 7 positions matching TRBD1. Trimming cost V 2 bases and J 0 bases; bases outside gene matches: 7. Germline lookup yields CDR1 MGHRA and CDR2 YSYEKL. This CDR3 spans 17 amino acids. CDR3 amino acids: CASSQNRGRYSNQPQHF. As DNA, the CDR3 is TGCGCCAGCAGCCAAAACAGGGGCAGATATAGCAATCAGCCCCAGCATTTT.

This chain joins TRBV18 and TRBJ1-3, with D perhaps matching TRBD1 (5 bases). The germline V and J ends were trimmed by 6 bases and 0 bases, with 12 bases remaining between them. CDR3 length: 15 residues. The germline CDR1 and CDR2 sequences are KGHSH and LQKENI. CDR3 sequence reads: CASSIDRNSGNTIYF. The CDR3 nucleotides read TGTGCCAGCTCGATCGACAGAAACTCTGGAAACACCATATATTTT.

This clonotype has a count of ten or more. The chain links TRBV5-1 to TRBJ1-1; possible D gene TRBD1, 6 bases. The CDR3 spans 15 residues. The V end was cut by 1 base, the J end by 4 bases, with 14 bases between. Germline V gene lookup returns CDR1 SGHRS and CDR2 YFSETQ. CDR3 in amino acids: CASSLMAGEVTEAFF. In DNA form, the CDR3 reads TGCGCCAGCAGCTTGATGGCAGGGGAGGTCACTGAAGCTTTCTTT.

This clonotype turned up a few times. The chain has TRBV5-1 and TRBJ2-2; TRBD1 matches 8 bases. After removal of 0 bases from V and 1 base from J, the junction contained 2 bases not matched to a gene. CDR1 SGHRS and CDR2 YFSETQ come from the germline V gene. This CDR3 is 16 amino acids long. Here the CDR3 reads CASSLAGTGNTGELFF. CDR3 bases: TGCGCCAGCAGCTTGGCCGGGACAGGGAACACCGGGGAGCTGTTTTTT.

This clonotype appeared many times. The rearrangement joins TRBV7-6 to TRBJ2-7; D perhaps matches TRBD2 (5 bases). This CDR3 is 14 amino acids long. V was pared by 1 base and J by 2 bases, with 9 bases between. Germline-derived CDR1 and CDR2 are SGHVS and FNYEAQ. The CDR3 DNA reads as TGTGCCAGCAGCTTAGTGCCGGGGACCTACGAGCAGTACTTC. It codes for CASSLVPGTYEQYF. Variable domain in full (rest from reference TRBV7-6 and TRBJ2-7): GAGVSQSPRYKVTKRGQDVALRCDPISGHVSLYWYRQALGQGPEFLTYFNYEAQQDKSGLPNDRFSAERPEGSISTLTIQRTEQRDSAMYRCASSLVPGTYEQYFGPGTRLTVT.

This clonotype came up many times. V usage is TRBV5-1 and J usage is TRBJ1-5, with D tentatively TRBD1 (5 bases). CDR1 SGHRS and CDR2 YFSETQ come from the germline V gene. V lost 4 bases to trimming and J lost 2 bases, with 16 bases between them. This CDR3 comprises 16 residues. This chain's CDR3 is CASSVSGTKGNQPQHF. The CDR3, as DNA: TGCGCCAGCAGCGTTTCCGGGACGAAGGGCAATCAGCCCCAGCATTTT.

Ten or more counts support this clonotype. The chain uses TRBV7-3 and TRBJ2-7; TRBD1 might be the D (6 bases). The CDR3 sequence is 13 residues long. Germline V lookup: CDR1 SGHTA, CDR2 FQGTGA. V lost 4 bases and J 9 bases, leaving 16 bases between the germline ends. The CDR3 sequence: CASSSQDSSRQYF. The CDR3 coding sequence is TGTGCCAGCAGCTCGCAGGACAGCTCAAGGCAGTACTTC. Using reference TRBV7-3 and TRBJ2-7 for the parts outside the CDR3, the full variable domain is GAGVSQTPSNKVTEKGKYVELRCDPISGHTALYWYRQSLGQGPEFLIYFQGTGAADDSGLPNDRFFAVRPEGSVSTLKIQRTERGDSAVYLCASSSQDSSRQYFGPGTRLTVT.

This rearrangement joins TRBV15 to TRBJ2-7; 8 bases are a match to TRBD2. Losses at the gene ends were 1 base for V and 3 bases for J; bases not matched to a gene: 5. There are 15 residues in the CDR3. Germline loops: CDR1 LNHNV, CDR2 YYDKDF (reference sequence). The CDR3 is CATSRAGGGFYEQYF. In nucleotides, the CDR3 is TGTGCCACCAGCAGAGCTGGCGGGGGGTTCTACGAGCAGTACTTC.

On this clonotype itself: A read error is likely, as this CDR3 ends without the conserved phenylalanine or tryptophan. The chain joins TRBV9 to TRBJ1-1; no reliable D call. The length of the CDR3 is 13 residues. CDR1 is SGDLS, CDR2 YYNGEE, per germline. V shed 0 bases and J shed 8 bases, with 11 bases lying between them. The CDR3: CASSVVAFGEAFY. CDR3 sequence (DNA): TGTGCCAGCAGCGTAGTGGCTTTCGGGGAAGCTTTCTAT.

This clonotype was seen at least ten times. J is TRBJ2-5 and V is TRBV6-2 or TRBV6-3; D is tentatively TRBD1 or TRBD2 (5 bases each). Trimming pared 5 bases from V and 4 bases from J, leaving 11 bases between. The CDR3 sequence is 13 residues long. Germline V CDR1 and CDR2: MNHEY, SVGEGT. The DNA of the CDR3 is TGTGCCAGCAGTCCCGGGGCGACAGAGACCCAGTACTTC. It encodes CASSPGATETQYF.

This clonotype was seen many times. This chain joins TRBV29-1 and TRBJ2-4; no reliable D call. CDR1 and CDR2 from the germline V gene are SQVTM and ANQGSEA. V was trimmed by 7 bases and J by 0 bases, leaving 7 bases between them. This CDR3 contains 12 residues. Written as DNA, the CDR3 is TGCAGCGCGGTGCTAGCCAAAAACATTCAGTACTTC. Amino acid sequence: CSAVLAKNIQYF. The complete variable domain, with remaining parts taken from reference TRBV29-1 and TRBJ2-4, reads SAVISQKPSRDICQRGTSLTIQCQVDSQVTMMFWYRQQPGQSLTLIATANQGSEATYESGFVIDKFPISRPNLTFSTLTVSNMSPEDSSIYLCSAVLAKNIQYFGAGTRLSVL.

This clonotype has at least ten counts. The rearrangement joins TRBV15 to TRBJ1-5, with D hard to call. Trimming cost V 0 bases and J 6 bases, with 6 bases left between them. Germline V CDR1 and CDR2: LNHNV, YYDKDF (reference sequence). The length of the CDR3 is 13 residues. The CDR3 sequence: CATSRDLSQPQHF. The DNA of the CDR3 is TGTGCCACCAGCAGAGATCTAAGTCAGCCCCAGCATTTT. The whole variable domain, filled in from reference TRBV15 and TRBJ1-5, reads DAMVIQNPRYQVTQFGKPVTLSCSQTLNHNVMYWYQQKSSQAPKLLFHYYDKDFNNEADTPDNFQSRRPNTSFCFLDIRSPGLGDTAMYLCATSRDLSQPQHFGDGTRLSIL.

The table lists this clonotype with a few counts. The CDR3 is CASSLGFSEQYF. CDR3 nucleotide sequence: TGTGCCAGCAGCTTGGGGTTCTCCGAGCAGTACTTC. The chain uses TRBV5-5 and TRBJ2-7; D ambiguous. Trimming left V 0 bases short and J 6 bases short, with 7 bases between. The CDR3 sequence is 12 residues long. The germline gives CDR1 SGHKS, CDR2 YYEKEE (reference sequence).

This chain connects TRBV19 to TRBJ2-2; D might be TRBD2 (6 bases). Germline values: CDR1 LNHDA, CDR2 SQIVND (reference sequence). Trimming stripped 10 bases from V and 8 bases from J, with 23 bases between. The CDR3 is 15 amino acids. This chain's CDR3 is CATSRDSIFPGELFF. CDR3 DNA sequence: TGTGCCACCTCCCGGGACTCCATCTTTCCGGGGGAGCTGTTTTTT.

On this clonotype: At one of its ends the junction is not consistent with the germline gene, which may arise from a read error. The chain is built from TRBV5-1 and TRBJ2-2; the match to TRBD1 covers 9 bases. The germline V gene encodes CDR1 SGHRS and CDR2 YFSETQ. The CDR3 consists of 14 residues. This chain's CDR3 is CASSLTGGEGELCF. The CDR3 DNA follows: TGCGCCAGCAGCCTGACAGGGGGAGAGGGGGAGCTGTGTTTT.

This clonotype was picked up many times. The junction departs from germline at one end; a sequencing error may be responsible. The V gene is TRBV5-1, the J gene TRBJ1-1; D is unresolved. Germline CDR1 reads SGHRS; CDR2 reads YFSETQ. The CDR3 runs to 14 residues. CDR3 residues: CASSSQGPNTEAFF. The CDR3 DNA reads TGTGCCAGCAGCTCACAAGGACCAAACACTGAAGCTTTCTTT.

This clonotype was seen ten or more times. CDR3 residues: CASSSLYEQYF. CDR3 coding DNA: TGTGCCAGCAGCTCGCTCTACGAGCAGTACTTC. This chain connects TRBV11-2 to TRBJ2-7; D is ambiguous. The CDR3 runs to 11 residues. The germline V gene has CDR1 SGHAT and CDR2 FQNNGV. V lost 4 bases, J lost 3 bases, and 4 bases lay in between. The full variable domain, in which reference TRBV11-2 and TRBJ2-7 provide the parts outside the CDR3, is EAGVAQSPRYKIIEKRQSVAFWCNPISGHATLYWYQQILGQGPKLLIQFQNNGVVDDSQLPKDRFSAERLKGVDSTLKIQPAKLEDSAVYLCASSSLYEQYFGPGTRLTVT.

This clonotype was recorded a few times. The chain uses TRBV5-1 and TRBJ1-3, with D unclear. The CDR3 totals 15 residues. Germline loops: CDR1 SGHRS, CDR2 YFSETQ. V was trimmed by 0 bases and J by 1 base, leaving 8 bases between them. The CDR3 DNA reads as TGCGCCAGCAGCTTGGGGGAAGTTTCTGGAAACACCATATATTTT. This translates into CASSLGEVSGNTIYF.

This clonotype turned up a few times. The chain joins TRBV18 to TRBJ1-5; TRBD1 is a possible D gene (5 bases). CDR3 length equals 17 residues. The germline CDR1 and CDR2 sequences are KGHSH and LQKENI. The germline V and J ends were trimmed by 3 bases and 0 bases, with 15 bases remaining between them. DNA of the CDR3: TGTGCCAGCTCACCCCTTTCGGGACCAAATAGCAATCAGCCCCAGCATTTT. This gives the protein CASSPLSGPNSNQPQHF.

The V and J genes are TRBV27 and TRBJ1-3, with D possibly TRBD1 on 6 matching bases. Germline CDR1 MNHEY, CDR2 SMNVEV (reference sequence). The ends were cut back, 1 base at V and 1 base at J, with 14 bases in the middle. This CDR3 has 17 amino acids. This CDR3 is CASSLFAGVGSGNTIYF. CDR3 DNA: TGTGCCAGCAGTTTATTTGCAGGGGTGGGATCTGGAAACACCATATATTTT.

This clonotype has more than one count but fewer than ten. This may arise from a read error, as a much more abundant clone is one base away. The rearrangement uses TRBV5-6 and TRBJ1-2; TRBD1 matches at 8 bases. The trim removed 4 bases at V and 4 bases at J, leaving 9 bases unmatched. Germline assignment: CDR1 SGHDT and CDR2 YYEEEE. CDR3 length equals 15 residues. This CDR3 is CASSADREQSYGYTF. DNA for the CDR3: TGTGCCAGCAGCGCGGACAGGGAACAGAGCTATGGCTACACCTTC.

This clonotype has at least ten counts. The chain employs TRBV7-2 and TRBJ2-5; a possible D gene is TRBD2 (5 bases). The CDR3 has 14 amino acids. CDR1 SGHTA and CDR2 FQGNSA come from the germline V gene. Between the trimmed V and J ends, which lost 0 bases and 1 base, there was a span of 6 bases. The CDR3 nucleotides read TGTGCCAGCAGCTTAGCCGCGGGCCAAGAGACCCAGTACTTC. Translated: CASSLAAGQETQYF.

This clonotype was observed a handful of times. This chain connects TRBV12-3 or TRBV12-4 to TRBJ1-2; TRBD1 agrees at 7 bases. Trimming cost V 4 bases and J 6 bases; bases outside gene matches: 5. The CDR3 contains 13 residues. CDR3 DNA: TGTGCCAGCAGTTCTCGAGGGACAGATGGCTACACCTTC. This translates into CASSSRGTDGYTF.

The chain is built from TRBV30 and TRBJ1-1; the D gene is possibly TRBD1 (5 bases). The germline V and J ends were trimmed by 3 bases and 4 bases, with 12 bases remaining between them. Germline values: CDR1 GTSNPN, CDR2 SVGIG (reference sequence). CDR3 length: 13 residues. This CDR3 is CAWSFGGITEAFF. In DNA, the CDR3 is TGTGCCTGGAGCTTCGGGGGGATCACTGAAGCTTTCTTT.

This clonotype was observed many times. The chain joins TRBV12-3 or TRBV12-4 to TRBJ1-3; D remains unclear. The V gene lost 3 bases and the J gene lost 0 bases, with 9 bases spanning the gap. The CDR3 is made up of 15 amino acids. CDR3 coding DNA: TGTGCCAGCAGTTTTGTGGTGCACTCTGGAAACACCATATATTTT. This codes for CASSFVVHSGNTIYF.

In regard to this clonotype: Since a much larger clone is just one base distant, this may be a read error. The CDR3 ends on some other residue instead of the conserved phenylalanine or tryptophan, so this is likely a read error. The V and J genes are TRBV6-2 or TRBV6-3 and TRBJ1-1; D possibly corresponds to TRBD1 (5 bases). The germline V gene encodes CDR1 MNHEY and CDR2 SVGEGT. V was cut by 6 bases and J by 4 bases, with 12 bases left in between. The length of the CDR3 is 13 residues. This CDR3 reads CASSPGGGTEAFL. In DNA form, the CDR3 reads TGTGCCAGCAGCCCCGGGGGGGGCACTGAAGCTTTCCTT.

This clonotype occurred many times. This chain links TRBV2 with TRBJ1-2, with a possible D match to TRBD1 (5 bases). The CDR3 has 12 residues. The germline gives CDR1 SNHLY, CDR2 FYNNEI. The V end lost 8 bases, the J end lost 4 bases, and 11 bases lay between the germline ends. The CDR3 DNA follows: TGTGCCAGCCTTACAGGAGGCTATGGCTACACCTTC. It is translated as CASLTGGYGYTF.

Details on this clonotype: One end of the junction does not line up with germline, which may come from a read error. The rearrangement joins TRBV3-1 to TRBJ2-5; TRBD2 agrees at 13 bases. The CDR3 consists of 15 residues. The germline CDR1 and CDR2 sequences are LGHDT and YNNKEL (reference sequence). DNA for the CDR3: TGTGTCAGCAGCCCAGGGACTAGCGGGGCCATGACCCAGTACTTC. Translating gives CVSSPGTSGAMTQYF.

This clonotype appeared many times. The rearrangement uses TRBV4-2 and TRBJ2-5; no definite D call. Germline CDR1 reads LGHNA; CDR2 reads YNFKEQ. The CDR3 runs to 15 residues. The V gene lost 1 base and the J gene lost 3 bases, with 12 bases spanning the gap. CDR3 loop: CASSQGSGGKETQYF. CDR3 DNA sequence: TGTGCCAGCAGCCAAGGGTCGGGCGGAAAAGAGACCCAGTACTTC.